The clone carrying this TCR beta chain was observed a single time. V was clipped by 4 bases and J by 3 bases, with 6 bases between them. Germline CDR1 and CDR2: KGHSY and FQNENV. There are 12 residues in the CDR3. The data derive from a study of control samples from healthy donors and cancer patients. The assay was immunoSEQ multiplex PCR, and TCRdb's table has in-frame clones only and misses some. The sample lists around 130,000 clones; 87% were seen once. The receptor was derived from a man aged 30 to 45 in good health. The chain has TRBV16 and TRBJ1-1, with D hard to call. The sequencing input was blood. The CDR3: CASSLGDTEAFF. DNA of the CDR3: TGTGCCAGCAGCCTAGGAGACACTGAAGCTTTCTTT.